The TCR beta chain under discussion was sequenced for a study of cytomegalovirus exposure and HLA in healthy donors. Study-wide results and caveats: Rarity characterized most TCR sequences, yet some public TCRs appeared in many donors. The presence/absence work took it that sequencing depth was about the same across donors.

On this clone: No antigen is known for it.

Primers included in the PCR were 60 Vbeta and 13 Jbeta primers. Sequenced by immunoSEQ multiplex PCR; TCRdb stores in-frame clones only, minus some. The table includes about 130,000 clones, more than 65% detected once. The CDR3 length is 16 residues. From germline, CDR1 is SGHRS and CDR2 YFSETQ. The trim removed 2 bases at V and 0 bases at J, leaving 4 bases unmatched. Healthy bone marrow donors supplied every sample. This chain uses TRBV5-1 with TRBJ2-3; 9 bases agree with TRBD1. This receptor was obtained from an older woman in good health and CMV-seropositive. The sequenced sample consisted of PBMCs. The CDR3 spells CASSFSGTGSTDTQYF. DNA for the CDR3: TGCGCCAGCAGCTTCTCCGGGACAGGGAGCACAGATACGCAGTATTTT. The full variable domain, rest sourced from reference TRBV5-1 and TRBJ2-3, is KAGVTQTPRYLIKTRGQQVTLSCSPISGHRSVSWYQQTPGQGLQFLFEYFSETQRNKGNFPGRFSGRQFSNSRSEMNVSTLELGDSALYLCASSFSGTGSTDTQYFGPGTRLTVL.